This T cell receptor (beta chain) was documented in a study of OX40 agonist ivuxolimab in advanced cancers. Study in general: Patients' therapy was ivuxolimab, an antibody that acts as an agonist of OX40 (CD134).

Peripheral blood came from all dose cohorts at three timepoints. Repertoires were generated with immunoSEQ multiplex PCR, while TCRdb's copy carries only in-frame clones and drops some. The sample records tens of thousands of clones, roughly 89% being singletons. Trimming took off 9 bases at V and 2 bases at J, with 5 bases between the two ends. The CDR3 covers 12 residues. Germline values: CDR1 LNHNV, CDR2 YYDKDF (reference sequence). This receptor was obtained from an adult with an advanced solid tumor such as melanoma, head and neck, liver or kidney cancer. This material consisted of CD4+ or CD8+ T cells sorted from blood, taken in a trial of the OX40 agonist ivuxolimab. The chain is built from TRBV15 and TRBJ2-6; no clear D. CDR3 protein: CATSPGANVLTF. The DNA for the CDR3 is TGTGCCACTTCTCCTGGGGCCAACGTCCTGACTTTC.